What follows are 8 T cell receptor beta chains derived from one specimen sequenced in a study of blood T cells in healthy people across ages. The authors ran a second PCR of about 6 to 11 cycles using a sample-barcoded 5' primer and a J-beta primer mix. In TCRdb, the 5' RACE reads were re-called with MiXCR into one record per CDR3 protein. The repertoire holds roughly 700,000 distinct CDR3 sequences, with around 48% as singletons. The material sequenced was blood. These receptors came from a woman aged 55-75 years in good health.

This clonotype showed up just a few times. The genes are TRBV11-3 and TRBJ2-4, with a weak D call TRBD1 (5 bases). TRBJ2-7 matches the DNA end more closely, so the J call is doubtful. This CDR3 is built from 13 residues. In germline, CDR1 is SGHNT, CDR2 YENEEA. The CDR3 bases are TGTGCCAGCAGCTTACAGGGAAATGGCGAGCAGTACTTC. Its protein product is CASSLQGNGEQYF.

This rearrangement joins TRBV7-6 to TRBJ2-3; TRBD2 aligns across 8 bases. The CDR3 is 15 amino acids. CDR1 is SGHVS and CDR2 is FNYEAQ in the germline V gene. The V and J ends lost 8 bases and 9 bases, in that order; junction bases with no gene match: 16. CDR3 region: CASGTRSRGGETQYF. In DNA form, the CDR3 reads TGTGCCAGCGGGACTAGGAGCCGCGGAGGAGAGACGCAGTATTTT.

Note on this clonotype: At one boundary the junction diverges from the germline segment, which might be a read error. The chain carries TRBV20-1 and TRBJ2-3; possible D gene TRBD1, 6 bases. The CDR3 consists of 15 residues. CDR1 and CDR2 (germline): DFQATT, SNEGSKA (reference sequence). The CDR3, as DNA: TGCGGTGCCTACCAGGGGTCAGGGCCTCGAGATACGCAGTATTTT. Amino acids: CGAYQGSGPRDTQYF.

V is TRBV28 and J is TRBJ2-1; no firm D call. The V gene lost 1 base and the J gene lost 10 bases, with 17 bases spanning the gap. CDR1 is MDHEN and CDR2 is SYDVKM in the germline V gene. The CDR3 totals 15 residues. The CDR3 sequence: CASSLSALGLVEQFF. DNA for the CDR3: TGTGCCAGCAGTTTATCGGCCCTTGGGTTGGTGGAGCAGTTCTTC.

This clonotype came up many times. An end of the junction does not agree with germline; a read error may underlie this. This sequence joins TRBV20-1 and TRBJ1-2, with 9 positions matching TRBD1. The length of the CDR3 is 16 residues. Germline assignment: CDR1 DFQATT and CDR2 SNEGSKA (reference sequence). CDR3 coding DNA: TGCAGTGCTAAAACAGGGGGCATTGTGGCTAAGTATGGCTACACCTTC. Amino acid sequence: CSAKTGGIVAKYGYTF.

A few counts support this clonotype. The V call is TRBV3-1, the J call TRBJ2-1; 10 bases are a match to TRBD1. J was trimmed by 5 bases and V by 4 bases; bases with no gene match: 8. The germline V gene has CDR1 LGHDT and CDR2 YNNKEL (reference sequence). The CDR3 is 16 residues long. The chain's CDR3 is CASSPRRGTGDNEQFF. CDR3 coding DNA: TGTGCCAGCAGCCCGCGGAGGGGGACAGGGGACAATGAGCAGTTCTTC.

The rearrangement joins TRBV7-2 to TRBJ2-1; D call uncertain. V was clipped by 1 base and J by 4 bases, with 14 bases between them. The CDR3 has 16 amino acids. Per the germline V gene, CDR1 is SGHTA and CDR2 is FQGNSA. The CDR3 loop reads CASSLVSSMGYNEQFF. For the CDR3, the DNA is TGTGCCAGCAGCTTAGTCTCTAGTATGGGGTACAATGAGCAGTTCTTC.

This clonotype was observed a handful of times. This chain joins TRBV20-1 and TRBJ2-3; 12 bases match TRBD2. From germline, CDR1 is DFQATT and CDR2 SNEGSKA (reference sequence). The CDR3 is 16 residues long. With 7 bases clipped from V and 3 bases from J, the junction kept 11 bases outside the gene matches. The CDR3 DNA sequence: TGCAGTGGATTCTACGGACTAGCGGGACGTACAGATACGCAGTATTTT. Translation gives CSGFYGLAGRTDTQYF.